These 21 T cell receptor beta chains were sequenced from one sample in a study of shared clonotypes between healthy human individuals. Clones were sequenced by immunoSEQ multiplex PCR, and TCRdb holds only the in-frame ones, with some missing. Here the sample spans around 1.4 million clones, 98% being singletons. What was sequenced was naive CD4+ T cells sorted from blood. Subset in this sample: CD45RA+ positively selected. The origin of the receptors is a man aged 25 to 40 in good health.

The CDR3 DNA follows: TGCGCCAGCAGCTCATTAAAACTAGCGGGTATTAACAATGAGCAGTTCTTC. Protein: CASSSLKLAGINNEQFF. J is TRBJ2-1 and V is TRBV5-1; 9 bases are shared with TRBD2. After removal of 3 bases from V and 5 bases from J, the junction contained 12 bases not matched to a gene. This CDR3 comprises 17 residues. CDR1 SGHRS and CDR2 YFSETQ come from the germline V gene.

The chain uses TRBV28 and TRBJ2-4; the D gene is possibly TRBD2 (6 bases). The V and J ends lost 6 bases and 6 bases respectively, with 15 bases between them. CDR1 and CDR2 (germline): MDHEN, SYDVKM. There are 14 residues in the CDR3. The CDR3 bases are TGTGCCAGCAGGGCGACGCAGGGAGGAAACATTCAGTACTTC. Its protein product is CASRATQGGNIQYF.

This chain uses TRBV27 with TRBJ1-5; D is possibly TRBD1 (5 bases). V was clipped by 0 bases and J by 5 bases, with 11 bases between them. There are 15 residues in the CDR3. Germline CDR1 and CDR2: MNHEY and SMNVEV (reference sequence). The DNA of the CDR3 is TGTGCCAGCAGTTTATCATCCCGGGGGGATCAGCCCCAGCATTTT. Its translation: CASSLSSRGDQPQHF.

The chain has TRBV7-6 and TRBJ1-5; no clear D. The CDR3 covers 14 residues. The V gene lost 0 bases and the J gene lost 2 bases, with 5 bases spanning the gap. Per germline, CDR1 SGHVS and CDR2 FNYEAQ. The CDR3 reads CASSLALGNQPQHF. CDR3 sequence (DNA): TGTGCCAGCAGCTTAGCACTCGGCAATCAGCCCCAGCATTTT.

V and J are TRBV5-1 and TRBJ2-1, with D tentatively TRBD2 (6 bases). The CDR3 totals 18 residues. CDR1 and CDR2 from the germline V gene are SGHRS and YFSETQ. V was trimmed by 0 bases and J by 1 base, leaving 17 bases between them. CDR3 in amino acids: CASSLVQLRGPSYNEQFF. The CDR3 DNA is TGCGCCAGCAGCTTGGTTCAGTTGCGGGGCCCGTCCTACAATGAGCAGTTCTTC. Together with reference TRBV5-1 and TRBJ2-1, the CDR3 gives the full variable domain: KAGVTQTPRYLIKTRGQQVTLSCSPISGHRSVSWYQQTPGQGLQFLFEYFSETQRNKGNFPGRFSGRQFSNSRSEMNVSTLELGDSALYLCASSLVQLRGPSYNEQFFGPGTRLTVL.

The chain employs TRBV18 and TRBJ2-7; D is uncertain. The CDR3 is made up of 15 amino acids. Germline V gives CDR1 KGHSH, CDR2 LQKENI. Trimming stripped 3 bases from V and 2 bases from J, with 14 bases between. CDR3 in DNA: TGTGCCAGCTCACCTCTGAACACGTACCCCTACGAGCAGTACTTC. Residues: CASSPLNTYPYEQYF.

The chain joins TRBV6-1 to TRBJ2-7; D is ambiguous. Germline V gene lookup returns CDR1 MNHNS and CDR2 SASEGT. The germline V and J ends were trimmed by 5 bases and 0 bases, with 5 bases remaining between them. The CDR3 runs to 12 residues. CDR3 sequence: CASSRYSYEQYF. In nucleotides, the CDR3 is TGTGCCAGCAGTCGCTACTCCTACGAGCAGTACTTC.

The V call is TRBV6-5, the J call TRBJ2-5; D is unclear. Germline CDR1 reads MNHEY; CDR2 reads SVGAGI. V was cut by 6 bases and J by 4 bases, with 9 bases left in between. This CDR3 comprises 12 residues. The CDR3 DNA is TGTGCCAGCAGCCCACCTGGAGAGACCCAGTACTTC. It is translated as CASSPPGETQYF.

The rearrangement uses TRBV28 and TRBJ1-2; unclear D gene. Trimming cost V 3 bases and J 5 bases, with 10 bases left between them. The V gene's germline CDR1 is MDHEN and CDR2 SYDVKM. The CDR3 totals 13 residues. CDR3 in amino acids: CASSFNHPYGYTF. DNA of the CDR3: TGTGCCAGCAGTTTTAACCACCCTTATGGCTACACCTTC.

The chain uses TRBV19 and TRBJ2-7; D not resolved. Looked up from germline, CDR1 is LNHDA and CDR2 is SQIVND (reference sequence). V shed 6 bases and J shed 2 bases, with 11 bases lying between them. The CDR3 consists of 13 residues. For the CDR3, the DNA is TGTGCCAGTAGCCCACGGGTAACCTACGAGCAGTACTTC. Translation: CASSPRVTYEQYF.

The chain links TRBV29-1 to TRBJ1-1; 8 bases fit TRBD1. J was trimmed by 7 bases and V by 6 bases; bases with no gene match: 13. The CDR3 totals 14 residues. Germline V gene data show CDR1 as SQVTM and CDR2 as ANQGSEA. CDR3 nucleotides: TGCAGCGTAGAACACGGCGGGACAGGATATGAAGCTTTCTTT. Its protein is CSVEHGGTGYEAFF.

The CDR3 coding sequence is TGTGCCATCAGAGGGACTAGCGGGAGATATAATGAGCAGTTCTTC. Translation gives CAIRGTSGRYNEQFF. The chain is built from TRBV10-3 and TRBJ2-1; 14 positions match TRBD2. Germline V gene lookup returns CDR1 ENHRY and CDR2 SYGVKD. The CDR3 consists of 15 residues. After removal of 6 bases from V and 7 bases from J, the junction contained 5 bases not matched to a gene.

The V and J genes are TRBV6-1 and TRBJ2-3; 11 bases are a match to TRBD2. This CDR3 spans 15 amino acids. Losses at the gene ends were 6 bases for V and 4 bases for J; bases not matched to a gene: 6. CDR1 and CDR2 from the germline V gene are MNHNS and SASEGT. This chain's CDR3 is CASSTLAGGADTQYF. In nucleotides, the CDR3 is TGTGCCAGCAGCACTCTAGCGGGAGGAGCAGATACGCAGTATTTT.

V gene TRBV29-1 combines with J gene TRBJ2-5; D ambiguous. Germline CDR1 and CDR2: SQVTM and ANQGSEA. The CDR3 contains 14 residues. Trimming cost V 1 base and J 9 bases, with 18 bases left between them. In nucleotides, the CDR3 is TGCAGCGTTGAAGCTCCCCGGCAGGATGGGGCCCAGTACTTC. Encoded protein: CSVEAPRQDGAQYF.

CDR3 bases: TGTGCCAGCAGGCGAGACGGGGTGGGGGTACGGTCGGGAGATACGCAGTATTTT. It is translated as CASRRDGVGVRSGDTQYF. This chain links TRBV2 with TRBJ2-3; D may correspond to TRBD1 or TRBD2 (5 bases each). The germline V and J ends were trimmed by 6 bases and 5 bases, with 27 bases remaining between them. The CDR3 is 18 amino acids. In germline, CDR1 is SNHLY, CDR2 FYNNEI. Using reference TRBV2 and TRBJ2-3 for the parts outside the CDR3, the full variable domain is EPEVTQTPSHQVTQMGQEVILRCVPISNHLYFYWYRQILGQKVEFLVSFYNNEISEKSEIFDDQFSVERPDGSNFTLKIRSTKLEDSAMYFCASRRDGVGVRSGDTQYFGPGTRLTVL.

Note on this clone: In the same sample, other DNA sequences code for this CDR3. This chain joins TRBV5-1 and TRBJ1-1; TRBD1 might be the D (5 bases). Germline assignment: CDR1 SGHRS and CDR2 YFSETQ. The CDR3 spans 14 residues. Trimming removed 0 bases at V and 0 bases at J, with 6 bases between. As DNA, the CDR3 is TGCGCCAGCAGCTTGGGGGGGATGAACACTGAAGCTTTCTTT. Protein sequence: CASSLGGMNTEAFF.

The chain has TRBV2 and TRBJ2-7; the D gene is possibly TRBD2 (5 bases). The germline V gene has CDR1 SNHLY and CDR2 FYNNEI. The CDR3 has 13 amino acids. Trimming left V 4 bases short and J 2 bases short, with 9 bases between. The CDR3 protein is CASSVVGAYEQYF. In nucleotides, the CDR3 is TGTGCCAGCAGTGTCGTGGGAGCCTACGAGCAGTACTTC.

This clone was seen a single time. This sequence joins TRBV7-9 and TRBJ1-1; D possibly corresponds to TRBD1 (5 bases). Looked up from germline, CDR1 is SEHNR and CDR2 is FQNEAQ (reference sequence). Trimming left V 5 bases short and J 4 bases short, with 17 bases between. This CDR3 region has 15 residues. The CDR3 loop is CASSLAGGTGTEAFF. The CDR3 region has the DNA TGTGCCAGCAGCCTCGCGGGAGGGACGGGCACTGAAGCTTTCTTT.

The J gene is TRBJ1-1, the V gene TRBV4-2; D gene unclear. Germline V gene sequence: CDR1 LGHNA, CDR2 YNFKEQ. V shed 1 base and J shed 6 bases, with 9 bases lying between them. The CDR3 totals 13 residues. The CDR3 DNA reads as TGTGCCAGCAGCCAAGTCCCTCCCGCTGAAGCTTTCTTT. Its translation is CASSQVPPAEAFF.

The J gene is TRBJ1-5, the V gene TRBV2; a weak D match, TRBD1 (5 bases). The CDR3 length is 15 residues. Germline values: CDR1 SNHLY, CDR2 FYNNEI. V shed 0 bases and J shed 7 bases, with 13 bases lying between them. CDR3 region: CASSEALPGHQPQHF. The CDR3 region has the DNA TGTGCCAGCAGTGAAGCGCTTCCGGGGCACCAGCCCCAGCATTTT. The entire variable domain, with the rest obtained from reference TRBV2 and TRBJ1-5, is as follows: EPEVTQTPSHQVTQMGQEVILRCVPISNHLYFYWYRQILGQKVEFLVSFYNNEISEKSEIFDDQFSVERPDGSNFTLKIRSTKLEDSAMYFCASSEALPGHQPQHFGDGTRLSIL.

V usage is TRBV5-1 and J usage is TRBJ2-7; D is tentatively TRBD1 or TRBD2 (5 bases each). Deletions cut 3 bases from V and 2 bases from J, with 18 bases between. CDR1 is SGHRS, CDR2 YFSETQ, per germline. The CDR3 has 16 amino acids. CDR3 sequence reads: CASSYTTGTATYEQYF. The CDR3 DNA reads TGCGCCAGCAGCTACACAACCGGGACGGCAACCTACGAGCAGTACTTC.